This T cell receptor (beta chain) was observed in a study of spatial heterogeneity in lung cancer. The time point was: sample taken at primary tumor resection. Tumor, nontumor lung or frozen PBMC supplied whole RNA, sequenced without sorting. The donors, 60 to 80 patients with untreated early-stage non-small cell lung cancer, provided the samples. V was pared by 2 bases and J by 6 bases, with 4 bases of the junction left unmatched. CDR1 and CDR2 from the germline V gene are SGHAT and FQNNGV. This CDR3 contains 15 residues. Every cDNA TCR molecule received its own unique molecular identifier. Using its own MiXCR run on the 5' RACE reads, TCRdb lists one record per CDR3 protein. Of about 82,000 distinct CDR3 sequences in the sample, roughly 13% are singletons; the top ten hold around 4.6%.

The TCR was taken from a male donor with early-stage non-small cell lung cancer. The V and J genes are TRBV11-2 and TRBJ2-1, with TRBD1 identical over 10 bases. Sequences were derived from PBMCs, sampled at surgery. The CDR3 sequence is CASSLNGQGGNEQFF. The CDR3 DNA follows: TGTGCCAGCAGCTTAAACGGACAGGGGGGCAATGAGCAGTTCTTC.